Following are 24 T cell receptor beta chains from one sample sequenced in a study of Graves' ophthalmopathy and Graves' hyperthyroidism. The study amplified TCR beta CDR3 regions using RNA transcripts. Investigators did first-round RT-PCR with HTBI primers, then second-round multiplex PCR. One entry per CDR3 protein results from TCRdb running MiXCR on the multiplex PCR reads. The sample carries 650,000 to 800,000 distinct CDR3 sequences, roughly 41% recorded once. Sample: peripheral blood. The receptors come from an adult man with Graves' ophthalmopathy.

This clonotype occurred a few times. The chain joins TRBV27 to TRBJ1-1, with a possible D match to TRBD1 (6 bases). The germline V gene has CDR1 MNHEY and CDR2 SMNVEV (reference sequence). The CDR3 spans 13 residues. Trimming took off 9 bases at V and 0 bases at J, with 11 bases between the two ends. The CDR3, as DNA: TGTGCCAGAGCGAGGGGGATGAACACTGAAGCTTTCTTT. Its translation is CARARGMNTEAFF.

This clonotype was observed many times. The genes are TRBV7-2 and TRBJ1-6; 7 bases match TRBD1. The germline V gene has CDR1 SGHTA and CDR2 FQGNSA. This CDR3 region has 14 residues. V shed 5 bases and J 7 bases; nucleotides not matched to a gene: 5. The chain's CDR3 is CASSRADRNSPLHF. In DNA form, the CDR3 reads TGTGCCAGCAGCCGGGCGGACAGGAATTCACCCCTCCACTTT.

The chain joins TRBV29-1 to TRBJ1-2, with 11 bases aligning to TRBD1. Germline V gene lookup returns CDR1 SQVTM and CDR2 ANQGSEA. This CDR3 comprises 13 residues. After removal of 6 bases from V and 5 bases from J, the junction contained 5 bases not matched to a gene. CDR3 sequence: CSVARDRGYGYTF. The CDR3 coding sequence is TGCAGCGTCGCAAGGGACAGGGGGTATGGCTACACCTTC.

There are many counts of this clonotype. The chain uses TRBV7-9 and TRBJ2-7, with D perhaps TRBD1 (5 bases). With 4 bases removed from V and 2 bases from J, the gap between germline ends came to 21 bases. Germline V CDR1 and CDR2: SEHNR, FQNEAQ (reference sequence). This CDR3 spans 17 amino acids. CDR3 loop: CASSSVGETVAPYEQYF. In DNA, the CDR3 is TGTGCCAGCAGCTCGGTCGGAGAGACAGTGGCCCCCTACGAGCAGTACTTC.

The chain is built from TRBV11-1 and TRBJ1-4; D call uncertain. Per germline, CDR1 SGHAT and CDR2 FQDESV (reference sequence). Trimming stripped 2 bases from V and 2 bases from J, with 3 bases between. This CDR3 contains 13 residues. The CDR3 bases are TGTGCCAGCAGCTTAAACACTAATGAAAAACTGTTTTTT. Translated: CASSLNTNEKLFF.

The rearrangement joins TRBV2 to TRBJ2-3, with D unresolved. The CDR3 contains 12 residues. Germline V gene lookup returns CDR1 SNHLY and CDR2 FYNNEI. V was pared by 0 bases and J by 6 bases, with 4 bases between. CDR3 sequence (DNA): TGTGCCAGCAGTGAAGCTGGCGATACGCAGTATTTT. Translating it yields CASSEAGDTQYF.

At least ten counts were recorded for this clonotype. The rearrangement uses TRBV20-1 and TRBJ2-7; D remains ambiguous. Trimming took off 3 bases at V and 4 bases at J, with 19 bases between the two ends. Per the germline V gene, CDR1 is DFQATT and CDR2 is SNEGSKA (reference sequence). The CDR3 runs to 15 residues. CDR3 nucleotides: TGCAGTGCTAGCTTACAGAGATACACGTCTTACGAGCAGTACTTC. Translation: CSASLQRYTSYEQYF.

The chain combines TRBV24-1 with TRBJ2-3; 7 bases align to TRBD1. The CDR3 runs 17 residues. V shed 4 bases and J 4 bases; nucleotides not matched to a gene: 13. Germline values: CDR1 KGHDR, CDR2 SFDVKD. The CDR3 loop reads CATSDPLDRDGPDTQYF. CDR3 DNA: TGTGCCACCAGTGACCCTTTAGACAGGGACGGTCCAGATACGCAGTATTTT.

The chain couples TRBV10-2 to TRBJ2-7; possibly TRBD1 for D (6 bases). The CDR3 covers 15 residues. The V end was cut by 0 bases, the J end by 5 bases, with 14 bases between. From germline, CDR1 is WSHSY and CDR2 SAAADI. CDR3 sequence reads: CASSESTGAGDEQYF. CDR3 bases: TGCGCCAGCAGTGAGTCGACCGGAGCAGGGGACGAGCAGTACTTC.

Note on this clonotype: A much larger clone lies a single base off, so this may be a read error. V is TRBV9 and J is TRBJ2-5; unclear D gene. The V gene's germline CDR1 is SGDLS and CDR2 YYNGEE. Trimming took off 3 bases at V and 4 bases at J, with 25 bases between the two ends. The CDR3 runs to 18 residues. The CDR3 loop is CASSAAVDLSDRGETQYF. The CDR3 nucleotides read TGTGCCAGCAGCGCAGCTGTGGACCTGAGTGATCGTGGAGAGACCCAGTACTTC.

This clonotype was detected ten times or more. The CDR3 here is CASSLSVMDQPQHF. The CDR3 coding sequence is TGCGCCAGCAGCCTGTCGGTGATGGATCAGCCCCAGCATTTT. This sequence joins TRBV4-1 and TRBJ1-5; D gene ambiguous. V shed 4 bases and J shed 5 bases, with 12 bases lying between them. Looked up from germline, CDR1 is MGHRA and CDR2 is YSYEKL. This CDR3 is built from 14 residues.

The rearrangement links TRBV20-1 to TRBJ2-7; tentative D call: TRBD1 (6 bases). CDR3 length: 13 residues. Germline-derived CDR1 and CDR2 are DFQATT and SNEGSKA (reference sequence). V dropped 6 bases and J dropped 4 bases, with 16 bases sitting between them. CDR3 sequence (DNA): TGCAGTGCCCAGCTGGCAGGGGTGTACGAGCAGTACTTC. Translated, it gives CSAQLAGVYEQYF.

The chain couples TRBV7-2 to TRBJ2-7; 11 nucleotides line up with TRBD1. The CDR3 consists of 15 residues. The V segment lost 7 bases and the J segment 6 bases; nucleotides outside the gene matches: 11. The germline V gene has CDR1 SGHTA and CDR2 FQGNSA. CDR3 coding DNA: TGTGCCAGCAACCGAGGGACAGGGGGTGTCTCCGAGCAGTACTTC. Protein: CASNRGTGGVSEQYF.

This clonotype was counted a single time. DNA of the CDR3: TGTGCCAGCAGTTATAAACAGGTTGACTACACCTTC. Amino acid sequence: CASSYKQVDYTF. The rearrangement joins TRBV12-3 or TRBV12-4 to TRBJ1-2, with D maybe TRBD1 (5 bases). This CDR3 is 12 amino acids long. Trimming took 4 bases from V and 10 from J, leaving 13 bases between them.

CDR3 in amino acids: CSLASGIETQYF. The CDR3 region has the DNA TGCAGCTTAGCGAGCGGAATCGAGACCCAGTACTTC. This rearrangement joins TRBV29-1 to TRBJ2-5, with D possibly matching TRBD2 (5 bases). The CDR3 totals 12 residues. Germline V lookup: CDR1 SQVTM, CDR2 ANQGSEA. With 8 bases removed from V and 5 bases from J, the gap between germline ends came to 15 bases.

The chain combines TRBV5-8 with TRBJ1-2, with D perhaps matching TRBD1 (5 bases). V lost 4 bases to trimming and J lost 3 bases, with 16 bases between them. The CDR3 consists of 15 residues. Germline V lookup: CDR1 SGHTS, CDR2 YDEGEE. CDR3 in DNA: TGTGCCAGCAGCCCGCAGGACAACGATTACTATGGCTACACCTTC. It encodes CASSPQDNDYYGYTF.

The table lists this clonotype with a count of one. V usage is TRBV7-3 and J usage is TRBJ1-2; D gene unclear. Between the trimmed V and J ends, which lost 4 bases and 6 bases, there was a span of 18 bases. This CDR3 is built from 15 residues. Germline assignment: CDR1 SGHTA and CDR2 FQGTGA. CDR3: CASSSTSGGPNGYTF. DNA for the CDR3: TGTGCCAGCAGCTCCACTAGTGGAGGACCCAATGGCTACACCTTC.

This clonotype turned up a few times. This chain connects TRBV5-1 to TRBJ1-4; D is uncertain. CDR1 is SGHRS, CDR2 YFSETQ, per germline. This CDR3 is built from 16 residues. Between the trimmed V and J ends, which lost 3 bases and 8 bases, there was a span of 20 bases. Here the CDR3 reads CASSWGTGSPTEKLFF. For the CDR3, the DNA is TGCGCCAGCAGCTGGGGAACGGGAAGCCCTACAGAAAAACTGTTTTTT.

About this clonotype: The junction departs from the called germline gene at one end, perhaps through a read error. The DNA of the CDR3 is TGTGCCAGCAGTCGTTCCTCGCAGGCGGCTGCATTTTTAACTAACTATGGCTACACCTTC. Its protein is CASSRSSQAAAFLTNYGYTF. The chain uses TRBV10-3 and TRBJ1-2, with D uncertain. The germline gives CDR1 ENHRY, CDR2 SYGVKD. CDR3 length: 20 residues.

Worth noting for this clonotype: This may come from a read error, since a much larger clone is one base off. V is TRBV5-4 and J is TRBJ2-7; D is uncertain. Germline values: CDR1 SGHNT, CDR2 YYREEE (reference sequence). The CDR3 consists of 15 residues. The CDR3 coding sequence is TGCGCCAGCAGCCAAGACCAGCTTGGAACCTACGAGCGGTACTTC. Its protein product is CASSQDQLGTYERYF.

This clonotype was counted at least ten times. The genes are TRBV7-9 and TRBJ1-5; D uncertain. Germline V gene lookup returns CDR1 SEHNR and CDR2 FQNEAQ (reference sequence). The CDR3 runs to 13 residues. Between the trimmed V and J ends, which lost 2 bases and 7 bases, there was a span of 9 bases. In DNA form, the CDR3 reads TGTGCCAGCAGCTTACAGTCGGGCCAGCCCCAGCATTTT. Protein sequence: CASSLQSGQPQHF.

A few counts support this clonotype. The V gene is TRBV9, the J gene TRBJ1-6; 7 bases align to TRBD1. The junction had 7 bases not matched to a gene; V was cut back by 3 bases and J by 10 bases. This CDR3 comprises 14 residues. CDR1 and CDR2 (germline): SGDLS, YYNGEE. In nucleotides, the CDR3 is TGTGCCAGCAGCGCCCGGGACAGAGGCTCACCCCTCCACTTT. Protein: CASSARDRGSPLHF.

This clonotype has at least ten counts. Here the CDR3 DNA reads TGCGCCAGCAGCGCCGGGACTAGTGGCGAGCAGTACTTC. The encoded protein is CASSAGTSGEQYF. This chain uses TRBV5-1 with TRBJ2-7; 8 bases match TRBD2. With 4 bases clipped from V and 6 bases from J, the junction kept 6 bases outside the gene matches. Germline-derived CDR1 and CDR2 are SGHRS and YFSETQ. CDR3 length: 13 residues.

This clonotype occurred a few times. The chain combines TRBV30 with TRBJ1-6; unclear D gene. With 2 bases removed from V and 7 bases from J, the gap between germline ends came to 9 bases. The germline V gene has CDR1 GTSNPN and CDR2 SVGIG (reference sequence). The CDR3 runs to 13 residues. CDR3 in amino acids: CAWSWLGNSPLHF. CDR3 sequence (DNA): TGTGCCTGGAGTTGGCTGGGAAATTCACCCCTCCACTTT.